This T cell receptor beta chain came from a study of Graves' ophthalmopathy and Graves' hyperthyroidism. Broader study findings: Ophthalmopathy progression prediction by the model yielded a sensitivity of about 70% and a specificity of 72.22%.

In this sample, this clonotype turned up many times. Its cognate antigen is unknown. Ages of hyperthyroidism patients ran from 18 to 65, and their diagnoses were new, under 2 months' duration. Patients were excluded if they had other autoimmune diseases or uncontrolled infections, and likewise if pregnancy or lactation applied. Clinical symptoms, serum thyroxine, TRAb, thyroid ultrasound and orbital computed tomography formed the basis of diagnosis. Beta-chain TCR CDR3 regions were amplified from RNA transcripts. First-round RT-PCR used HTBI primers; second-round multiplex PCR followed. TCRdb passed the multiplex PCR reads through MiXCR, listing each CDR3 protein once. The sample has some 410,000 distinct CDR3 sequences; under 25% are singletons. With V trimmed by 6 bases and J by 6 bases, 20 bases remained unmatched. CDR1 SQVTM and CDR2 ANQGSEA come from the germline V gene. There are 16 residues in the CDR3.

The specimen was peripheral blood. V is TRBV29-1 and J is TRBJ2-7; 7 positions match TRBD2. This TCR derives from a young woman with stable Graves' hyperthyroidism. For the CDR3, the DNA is TGCAGCGTACAACCGAGGGGTCGGGGGGAACCTGCCGAGCAGTACTTC. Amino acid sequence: CSVQPRGRGEPAEQYF.